Here is one T cell receptor (beta chain) with its context. The antigen this receptor binds is unknown. The input lacks base qualities; no much larger clone sits a single base away. Every patient had early-stage hepatocellular carcinoma and went to surgical resection without receiving any prior therapy. Sampled areas lacked macroscopic evidence of necrosis or hemorrhage. In a couple of patients, TCR sequencing (ImmunoSeq) was performed on multiple regions. Each frozen resection tissue sample was taken at least 1 cm away from every other sample. Samples labelled N were derived from nontumoral liver tissue adjacent to the tumor. Genomic DNA was isolated from bulk tissue with the DNeasy blood and tissue kit. This entry belongs to a study of intratumoral heterogeneity in liver cancer. Background for the entire study: In the full roughly 15-patient cohort, the median age was about 63 years and the majority of patients were male. Of the approximately 71 multiregional samples collected from 15 or so HCC patients in the overall cohort, roughly 52 were tumoral regions and approximately 20 were adjacent nontumoral regions. To examine intratumor heterogeneity, the study integrated RNA-seq, DNA sequencing, TCR-seq and SNP array data obtained from multiple regions of hepatocellular carcinoma specimens. The research as a whole found: Limitations acknowledged by the authors included a relatively low number of patients and under-sampled representation of tumor-infiltrating lymphocytes.

V loses 0 bases, J loses 4 bases, and the germline ends lie 14 bases apart. CDR1 MGHRA and CDR2 YSYEKL are derived from the germline V gene. Including the terminal cysteine and phenylalanine, the CDR3 comprises 16 residues. CDR3 DNA only is kept here, 48 bases in frame from base 1. The immunoSEQ assay was used to sequence TCR beta chain CDR3 regions from genomic DNA. Primers annealing to V and J segments amplified rearranged VDJ segments. The original methods were these. The ImmunoSeq Analyzer software was used to calculate clonality and richness metrics. To find clones with differing abundance between regions, Fisher's exact test was applied together with a beta-binomial method for extra stringency. TCRdb took over this immuneACCESS table, retaining in-frame rearrangements with V and J assigned. Such tables are incomplete; in checked studies, under half of the missing clones stem from an unresolved V gene, and the remainder is unexplained. V and J calls and clone size are as listed in that table; D and trimming were resolved from the DNA. Counted in this sample were about 20,000 clones; 73% of them appeared once. The ten largest clonotypes hold roughly 15% of the sample.

The chain joins TRBV4-1 to TRBJ2-3; the D gene is perhaps TRBD2, on 5 matching bases. The TCR originated in a woman in her 70s with hepatocellular carcinoma. The sample consisted of tumor-adjacent normal tissue, taken before any cancer treatment. The sequence in DNA is TGCGCCAGCAGCCAAGAACCGGCACTAGGAGCAGATACGCAGTATTTT. Its protein product is CASSQEPALGADTQYF.